This TCR beta chain was recovered during a study of Ad26.COV2.S vaccination and SARS-CoV-2 variants (dated by TCRdb to about 2021). As for the study more broadly: Vaccine-arm donors came from COV1001, a multicentre, randomized, double-blind, placebo-controlled phase I-IIa trial of Ad26.COV2.S in healthy adults. Investigators remained blinded to trial group allocation during experiments and outcome assessment. The TCR-sequenced set comprised roughly 30 samples: some 19 Ad26.COV2.S vaccine recipients, 5 placebo recipients and 8 SARS-CoV-2 convalescent individuals. Sequencing of the TCRbeta repertoire served to evaluate the specificity and breadth of SARS-CoV-2-reactive T cell receptors following Ad26.COV2.S vaccination. Ad26.COV2.S was given intramuscularly at 5x10^10 or 1x10^11 viral particles, as a single shot or as two shots 56 days apart. Trial participants were randomized into five groups of five, in which low-dose or high-dose Ad26.COV2.S was given once or twice, or placebo was given on both occasions. Results the study describes overall, beyond this receptor: According to the authors, total T cell responses may have been underestimated by the TCR breadth and depth analyses. Vaccine and placebo recipients had similar non-spike TCR breadth, a finding consistent with the vaccine containing only spike. Substantial breadth of spike-specific CD8+ and CD4+ T cell responses was reported after vaccination. The study was not powered to compare responses between vaccine doses or regimens. Higher spike-specific TCR breadth was observed in Ad26.COV2.S recipients than in placebo recipients (P = 0.0014).

The immunoSEQ Assay was used to sequence TCRbeta CDR3 regions. After extraction, genomic DNA underwent amplification by bias-controlled multiplex PCR, followed by high-throughput sequencing. Concerning the study's data processing: To quantify the absolute abundance of each unique TCRbeta CDR3 region, sequences were collapsed and filtered. T cell fraction was estimated by normalizing TCRbeta template counts to usable DNA, which was measured by amplifying reference genes present in all nucleated cells. Repertoire TCRs were annotated as SARS-CoV-2-specific when V gene, CDR3 amino acid sequence and J gene were exactly matched to a known reactive TCR set. The reference SARS-CoV-2 TCR set came from MIRA and was filtered for enrichment in COVID-19-positive ImmuneCODE repertoires, removing public or cross-reactive TCRs. Using the MIRA antigens, annotated TCRs were further analysed by specific ORF or by position within an ORF. Breadth was defined as annotated unique rearrangements over total unique productive rearrangements; depth was the summed frequency of those rearrangements. TCR breadth was compared between groups using two-sided Wilcoxon rank-sum tests. TCRdb stores this immuneACCESS table with in-frame sequences only. Part of the clones is absent; in the studies checked, under half of the shortfall reflects unresolved V genes, and no reason is known for the rest. The V and J calls and clone size come from that table; D and trimming were worked out from the DNA. The sample table contains some 290,000 clones; only one count was recorded for around four fifths of them. The ten largest clonotypes hold 2% to 2.5% of the sample.

The sample's treatment or condition, from its label and the paper: about 20 received Ad26.COV2.S at low or high dose, single or two shots; roughly 5 received placebo; per-sample allocation not given. Repertoires of vaccine and placebo recipients were sequenced from samples taken on day 63 after the first injection. Between 29 July and 7 August 2020, Cohort 1b enrolled fewer than 30 adults aged 18-55 years at one site in Boston, USA. Ad26.COV2.S consisted of a replication-incompetent adenovirus type 26 vector by which a prefusion-stabilized SARS-CoV-2 spike protein from the original Wuhan strain was expressed. In regard to this clone: This clone's antigen is unknown. The record has no base qualities; no much larger clone is one base away.

The cysteine opens and the phenylalanine closes a CDR3 of 17 amino acids. Solely the CDR3 DNA is kept, with 51 bases framed from the first base. Recombination linked TRBV21-1 to TRBJ1-1. TRBV21-1 is tagged as a pseudogene. The receptor was isolated from a person between 18 and 60 years old who received the Ad26.COV2.S COVID-19 vaccine or a placebo. The material was peripheral blood, obtained in a trial of Ad26.COV2.S vaccine versus placebo. The CDR3 region: CASSIPPRGPKNTEAFF. The nucleotide sequence is given as TGTGCCAGCAGCATCCCGCCCCGGGGACCCAAGAACACTGAAGCTTTCTTT.